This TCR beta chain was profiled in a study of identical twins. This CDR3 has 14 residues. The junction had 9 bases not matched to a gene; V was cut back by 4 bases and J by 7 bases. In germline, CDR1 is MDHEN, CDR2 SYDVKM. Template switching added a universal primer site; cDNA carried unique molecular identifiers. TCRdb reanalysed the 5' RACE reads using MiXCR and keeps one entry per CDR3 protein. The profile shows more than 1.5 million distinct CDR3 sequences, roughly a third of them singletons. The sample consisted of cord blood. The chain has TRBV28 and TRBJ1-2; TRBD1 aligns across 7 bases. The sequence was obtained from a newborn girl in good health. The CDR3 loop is CASSSPWTGGGYTF. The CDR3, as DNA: TGTGCCAGCAGTTCACCCTGGACAGGAGGTGGCTACACCTTC.